This T cell receptor beta chain came from a study of cytomegalovirus exposure and HLA in healthy donors (dated 2017 in TCRdb). About the full investigation: An earlier analysis of roughly 630 of the donors reported 276 Gb of sequence data and some 120 million unique TCR beta sequences from approximately 180 million T cells. Typing coverage differed by locus: A, B, C, DRB1 and DQB1 were typed in roughly 620-630 donors, DQA1 in approximately 520, DPA1 in over 600, and DPB1 in around 490. To predict cytomegalovirus infection status, the study brought together high-throughput TCR immunosequencing, statistical association of individual TCRs with disease status, and machine learning. A handful of DR-DQ haplotypes were handled as single units for association and clustering because linkage in the cohort was strong. Roughly 300 gigabases of sequencing data and around 90 million unique TCR sequences made up an early release that covered nearly 650 HLA-typed donors. A later genetic analysis took genome-wide SNP genotypes for 398 of the 666 donors and used that subset as a discovery cohort. Alongside the repertoire data, information on donor age, sex, ethnicity and CMV serostatus was compiled. Besides the first cohort of roughly 700 subjects, a separate validation cohort made up of 90 to 150 different subjects was used. All discovery cohort repertoires had been generated on a single sequencing platform. The study aimed to test whether signatures of past pathogen exposure could be identified by cataloging public T cell receptors. Class I and class II HLA loci were covered by the typing at four-digit resolution. To study patterns of TCR occurrence, a later analysis re-analyzed previously published TCR beta repertoires from 666 donors and added high-resolution HLA genotyping. The T cell repertoires of several hundred subjects were profiled by immunosequencing and related to cytomegalovirus serostatus. To decide whether each TCR beta V gene segment behaved as functional or pseudogenic, an earlier analysis of some 600 of the donors relied on high-throughput TCR beta sequencing. On average, roughly 240,000 unique TCR beta nucleotide sequences were sequenced per donor among 398 genotyped donors of the cohort, with roughly 20% of those sequences being non-productive. Rather than drawing on any new phenotypic data, the later analysis identified candidate immune exposures from TCR beta sequences and the way those sequences occurred across donors. Of the 300 to 500 genotyped donors, 65% to 90% were placed in the genetic ancestry cluster associated with self-reported Caucasian donors. Findings and caveats that apply to the study as a whole: In this cohort, only TCR beta chains were sequenced, and detectable features were limited by the absence of alpha or paired-chain data. A later genetic analysis reported fewer N-insertions in productive TCRs among donors in an Asian-associated ancestry cluster than the approximately 700-donor mean. A further reported finding was that TCR beta sequences accurately predicted the HLA-A and HLA-B alleles for most subjects in the first cohort. A group of highly shared sequence variants was considered likely to be a technical artifact of the sequencing pipeline. Because some donors lacked HLA typing at each locus, the association tests relied only on the typed subset. The authors suggested that the approach could potentially be generalized to other disease states and immunological phenotypes. In an earlier analysis of around 600 of the donors, most TCR beta V segments appeared in productive rearrangements about 87% or about 30% of the time, broadly matching IMGT annotations. Some IMGT-functional V segments, including TRBV6-2 and TRBV6-3, could not be told apart with the 87-base-pair reads, so those segments were excluded. A later analysis found that TCR association rates varied across HLA loci, with DRB1 alleles showing the most associated TCRs and HLA-C alleles the fewest. Presence/absence analyses assumed roughly uniform sequencing depth across donors, an assumption that may not hold. An association between a missense DCLRE1C variant and V-gene and J-gene trimming of TCR beta chains was found in a later genetic analysis and replicated in an independent cohort. At a false discovery rate of 0.05, a later analysis linked approximately 18,000 TCR beta sequences to specific HLA alleles. Cytomegalovirus status was reported to be diagnosed by the classifier with high specificity and sensitivity in both the original and validation cohorts. Linkage disequilibrium might explain the correlated functional status among segregating V segments, but an unknown experimental factor could not be ruled out. Across donors, most TCR sequences were observed very rarely, whereas some public TCRs were present in many individuals. In vitro tests confirmed that a few of the cytomegalovirus-associated TCR beta chains recognize cytomegalovirus antigens. Because counts were too low, seventeen rarely observed V segments, including chromosome 9 orphons, were excluded from the earlier analysis of roughly 580 of the donors. A later analysis reported that several top co-occurrence clusters appeared linked to parvovirus B19, influenza, CMV and Epstein-Barr virus. Compared with equally common non-associated chains, HLA-associated TCR beta chains in a later analysis were more clonally expanded and had lower generation probabilities. In the study, around 160 TCR beta chains were listed as associated with cytomegalovirus. The only immune exposure information available for the cohort was CMV serostatus. In a later analysis, most CMV-associated TCR beta chains were found to appear HLA-restricted, with HLA associations seemingly driven largely by CMV exposure. Strong co-occurrence of HLA alleles, especially DR and DQ, made assigning TCR associations to individual alleles difficult.

CDR1 and CDR2 were assigned from the germline V gene as SGHTA and FQGNSA. Relative to germline, V is 1 base shorter and J is 6 bases shorter, with 12 bases between their ends. The CDR3 goes from the cysteine to the phenylalanine over 14 residues. Just the 42-base CDR3 DNA is kept, in frame starting at base 1. Library preparation was by the immunoSEQ multiplex PCR assay. For the multiplex PCR, a mixture combining 60 forward primers for TCR Vbeta segments and 13 reverse primers for TCR Jbeta segments was used. Amplification of the CDR3 region of rearranged TCR beta genes was performed with a multiplex PCR assay on genomic DNA. The Illumina HiSeq System was used to sequence the amplified TCR beta libraries as 87-base-pair reads. In the source study's methods: A later analysis tallied roughly 78 million unique TCR beta chains across the 600 to 700 repertoires, and about 12 million of those chains were shared by two or more donors. A nearest-neighbor algorithm error-corrected the raw reads and collapsed the reads into unique sequences, merging closely related sequences to remove PCR and sequencing errors. CDR3 sequences were aligned to IMGT reference sequences to assign V, D and J gene segments. For a sequence to be retained, a match of at least six nucleotides to both a V gene segment and a J gene segment was required. Rearrangements were classified as productive when the CDR3 lacked stop codons and remained in frame with V and J, and all other rearrangements were classified as non-productive. Following IMGT convention, CDR3 was defined as the stretch from the second conserved V-encoded cysteine up to the conserved J-encoded phenylalanine. Sequences without an unambiguous match to a single V gene segment were excluded from the earlier analysis of 450 to 650 of the donors. An earlier analysis of a few hundred of the donors called V segments functional above 56.7% productive rearrangements and segregating when the between-donor standard deviation exceeded 5%. A statistical classification framework was built for diagnosing cytomegalovirus status from the catalog of TCR beta chain sequences. A later analysis assigned V and J genes by comparing TCR nucleotide sequences with IMGT/GENE-DB human TR gene sequences. The TCRdist pipeline was used in a later analysis to assign CDR3 sequences and most-parsimonious VDJ recombination scenarios. In a later analysis, every TCR beta chain was defined by the combination of its CDR3 amino acid sequence and its V-gene family, and reads without a unique V-gene family were dropped. A later analysis removed 500 to 650 highly shared, low-generation-probability nucleotide sequences to deal with suspected cross-contamination and a sequencing artifact. For each public chain, a later analysis derived a clonal expansion index from normalized ranks of inferred template counts within each repertoire. Generation probabilities in a later analysis came from a VDJ recombination model fitted to out-of-frame rearrangements, and those results were checked against IGoR. A later analysis scored TCR-TCR, TCR-HLA and TCR-CMV co-occurrence with hypergeometric tests, applying a repertoire-size bias correction to TCR pairs. In a later analysis, false discovery rates were estimated by permuting HLA or CMV assignments 20 times. In a later analysis, co-occurring TCRs were grouped using DBSCAN, with TCRdist sequence similarity added in when clustering inside HLA-allele-positive subsets. Co-occurrence clustering excluded repertoires with fewer than 30,000 or more than 120,000 public chains, plus five with anomalous nucleotide sharing. This immuneACCESS table, as held by TCRdb, lists in-frame sequences with V and J called but not all clones. Of the missing ones, under half trace to an unresolved V gene in checked studies; the others have no known cause. V and J calls plus clone size are reproduced from that table; the DNA served to infer D and trimming. This sample is represented by under 200,000 clones; roughly two thirds of them were singletons. The top ten clonotypes cover less than 5% of the sample.

The cohort comprised more than 550 healthy bone marrow donors. At the time of sampling, every cohort member was nominally healthy, though immune exposures that went unrecorded were likely present. The donor was CMV seropositive and belonged to the group of 250 to 350 seropositive cohort members. A peripheral blood sample was collected from each donor, and TCR beta sequencing was performed on peripheral blood mononuclear cells. The Qiagen DNeasy Blood Extraction Kit was used to extract genomic DNA from the blood cell samples. As concerns this clone: Its antigen is not yet known. There are no base qualities to consult, and no much larger clone falls within one base.

Sample: PBMCs. This sequence was found in a woman aged 18-29 years in good health and CMV-seropositive. Recombination joined TRBV7-2 with TRBJ1-1; the D gene is perhaps TRBD1, from 6 matching bases. The CDR3 amino acid sequence is: CASSLGGGHAEAFF. The nucleotide sequence is given as TGTGCCAGCAGCTTAGGGGGGGGCCATGCTGAAGCTTTCTTT.